What follows are 15 T cell receptor beta chains derived from one specimen sequenced in a study of blood T cell repertoires in COVID-19. TCRdb's copy holds only in-frame clones and misses some; the assay was immunoSEQ multiplex PCR. The sample has 150,000 to 200,000 clones; roughly 86% are singletons. The sequencing input was peripheral blood. The receptors come from a woman aged 45 to 65 with acute or convalescent COVID-19.

The chain couples TRBV12-5 to TRBJ1-1; TRBD1 is a possible D gene (5 bases). V shed 0 bases and J shed 1 base, with 12 bases lying between them. From germline, CDR1 is LGHNT and CDR2 FRNRAP. The CDR3 consists of 16 residues. CDR3 coding DNA: TGTGCTAGTGGTTTGGTACCCCCTGGACAGAACACTGAAGCTTTCTTT. It codes for CASGLVPPGQNTEAFF.

Ten or more counts support this clone. The genes are TRBV5-5 and TRBJ1-5; possibly TRBD1 for D (5 bases). The CDR3 covers 14 residues. Germline CDR1 and CDR2: SGHKS and YYEKEE (reference sequence). Trimming removed 1 base at V and 5 bases at J, with 10 bases between. CDR3 protein: CASSLFGADQPQHF. The CDR3, as DNA: TGTGCCAGCAGCTTGTTTGGGGCCGATCAGCCCCAGCATTTT.

V usage is TRBV10-1 and J usage is TRBJ1-4; 7 bases fit TRBD1. Germline V gene sequence: CDR1 WNHNN, CDR2 SYGVQD (reference sequence). V shed 7 bases and J 8 bases; nucleotides not matched to a gene: 7. There are 13 residues in the CDR3. The DNA of the CDR3 is TGCGCCAGCATCGAGGGGGCAACAGAAAAACTGTTTTTT. Its translation is CASIEGATEKLFF.

The chain combines TRBV9 with TRBJ2-5, with 9 bases fitting TRBD2. Trimming removed 0 bases from V and 2 bases from J; junction bases left unmatched: 5. Per germline, CDR1 SGDLS and CDR2 YYNGEE. The CDR3 consists of 16 residues. The CDR3 DNA reads TGTGCCAGCAGCGTAGTAGGACTAGCGCCTCAAGAGACCCAGTACTTC. Translation gives CASSVVGLAPQETQYF.

This clone was seen just once. The chain has TRBV7-8 and TRBJ2-3, with D tentatively TRBD2 (7 bases). Germline CDR1 reads SGHVS; CDR2 reads FQNEAQ. V gave up 3 bases and J gave up 2 bases, with 9 bases separating them. The CDR3 is 14 residues long. CDR3 sequence (DNA): TGTGCCAGCAGCTTGGGGGGGCCCACAGATACGCAGTATTTT. It yields the protein CASSLGGPTDTQYF. Complete variable domain (other parts from reference TRBV7-8 and TRBJ2-3): GAGVSQSPRYKVAKRGQDVALRCDPISGHVSLFWYQQALGQGPEFLTYFQNEAQLDKSGLPSDRFFAERPEGSVSTLKIQRTQQEDSAVYLCASSLGGPTDTQYFGPGTRLTVL.

This clone was recorded only once. The rearrangement links TRBV7-2 to TRBJ2-3; 9 bases fit TRBD1. Unmatched junction bases numbered 4, after V lost 0 bases and J lost 3 bases. Germline lookup yields CDR1 SGHTA and CDR2 FQGNSA. The CDR3 runs to 16 residues. The CDR3 here is CASSLAPQGATDTQYF. Here the CDR3 DNA reads TGTGCCAGCAGCTTAGCCCCACAGGGGGCAACAGATACGCAGTATTTT.

This clone was seen only once. The chain uses TRBV10-3 and TRBJ2-3; 10 bases are a match to TRBD2. The trim removed 6 bases at V and 3 bases at J, leaving 9 bases unmatched. From germline, CDR1 is ENHRY and CDR2 SYGVKD. This CDR3 has 16 residues. Here the CDR3 reads CAIRKSGRAGTDTQYF. The CDR3 coding sequence is TGTGCCATCAGGAAAAGCGGGAGGGCCGGTACAGATACGCAGTATTTT.

Only one count was recorded for this clone. This sequence joins TRBV30 and TRBJ1-2; 8 nucleotides line up with TRBD1. The CDR3 has 13 amino acids. V shed 6 bases and J 3 bases; nucleotides not matched to a gene: 6. Germline V gene lookup returns CDR1 GTSNPN and CDR2 SVGIG (reference sequence). Here the CDR3 DNA reads TGTGCCTGCACCGGGACAGGAGACTATGGCTACACCTTC. Translated, it gives CACTGTGDYGYTF.

This chain connects TRBV6-6 to TRBJ1-2; unclear D gene. V was clipped by 0 bases and J by 6 bases, with 14 bases between them. The CDR3 has 15 amino acids. Germline CDR1 and CDR2: MNHNY and SVGAGI (reference sequence). The CDR3 sequence: CASSYSSQTENGYTF. CDR3 nucleotides: TGTGCCAGCAGTTACTCTAGTCAGACTGAGAATGGCTACACCTTC.

This clone occurred once. This chain uses TRBV4-1 with TRBJ2-2, with D possibly matching TRBD1 (6 bases). The CDR3 sequence is 17 residues long. V lost 2 bases, J lost 0 bases, and 13 bases lay in between. Germline V gene sequence: CDR1 MGHRA, CDR2 YSYEKL. Written as DNA, the CDR3 is TGCGCCAGCAGCCAACCCTTGGGGACACCGAACACCGGGGAGCTGTTTTTT. The encoded protein is CASSQPLGTPNTGELFF.

The chain couples TRBV9 to TRBJ2-5; D perhaps matches TRBD2 (5 bases). V lost 0 bases, J lost 5 bases, and 14 bases lay in between. CDR3 length: 15 amino acids. Germline V lookup: CDR1 SGDLS, CDR2 YYNGEE. Here the CDR3 DNA reads TGTGCCAGCAGCGTAGTGGCTAGCTCCTATGAGACCCAGTACTTC. Amino acid sequence: CASSVVASSYETQYF. Full variable domain (missing parts from reference TRBV9 and TRBJ2-5): DSGVTQTPKHLITATGQRVTLRCSPRSGDLSVYWYQQSLDQGLQFLIQYYNGEERAKGNILERFSAQQFPDLHSELNLSSLELGDSALYFCASSVVASSYETQYFGPGTRLLVL.

Judged by abundance, this clone is medium-sized (0.01 to 0.1%). The genes are TRBV28 and TRBJ2-1, with D perhaps matching TRBD1 (6 bases). Germline assignment: CDR1 MDHEN and CDR2 SYDVKM. This CDR3 spans 14 amino acids. Trimming removed 2 bases from V and 3 bases from J, with 8 bases in between. The CDR3 DNA reads as TGTGCCAGCAGTTTACGGACAGACTACAATGAGCAGTTCTTC. Protein sequence: CASSLRTDYNEQFF.

This clone was observed a few times. The chain links TRBV10-3 to TRBJ2-3; 10 bases line up with TRBD2. This CDR3 spans 15 amino acids. Trimming took 3 bases from V and 6 from J; bases not matched to a gene: 6. Germline assignment: CDR1 ENHRY and CDR2 SYGVKD. The CDR3 protein is CAISDKRGGMDTQYF. Written as DNA, the CDR3 is TGTGCCATCAGTGATAAGCGGGGGGGCATGGATACGCAGTATTTT.

This clone was seen a single time. This sequence joins TRBV18 and TRBJ1-2; D ambiguous. The germline V and J ends were trimmed by 3 bases and 8 bases, with 13 bases remaining between them. The CDR3 covers 13 residues. Germline V lookup: CDR1 KGHSH, CDR2 LQKENI. DNA of the CDR3: TGTGCCAGCTCACCGTCCGCTGGAGAGGGCTACACCTTC. Protein: CASSPSAGEGYTF.

Note on this clone: This sample includes further DNA sequences coding for the same CDR3. The chain uses TRBV5-1 and TRBJ1-1; D perhaps matches TRBD1 (5 bases). Trimming stripped 7 bases from V and 1 base from J, with 11 bases between. The V gene's germline CDR1 is SGHRS and CDR2 YFSETQ. The CDR3 length is 13 residues. CDR3: CASQGLPNTEAFF. The CDR3 nucleotides read TGCGCCAGCCAGGGACTTCCGAACACTGAAGCTTTCTTT. Variable domain in full (rest from reference TRBV5-1 and TRBJ1-1): KAGVTQTPRYLIKTRGQQVTLSCSPISGHRSVSWYQQTPGQGLQFLFEYFSETQRNKGNFPGRFSGRQFSNSRSEMNVSTLELGDSALYLCASQGLPNTEAFFGQGTRLTVV.